What follows is one T cell receptor beta chain and its context. Its antigen is unknown. Within one base of it there is no much larger clone, and no base qualities were kept. V gives up 4 bases and J gives up 0 bases, and the segment between their germline ends measures 21 bases. The CDR3 sequence holds 18 residues, the cysteine and phenylalanine included. Only the CDR3 part of the read is kept: 54 bases, read in frame from the first base. CDR1 and CDR2 were assigned from the germline V gene (reference sequence) as LGHDT and YNNKEL. TCRdb names Illumina NovaSeq 6000 as the instrument used. TCRalpha and TCRbeta cDNA libraries were built by 5'RACE with constant-segment primers, adding sample barcodes and unique molecular identifiers. Trizol reagent was used to extract RNA from every sample. The libraries were amplified in two PCR steps, and the second step added a second sample barcode and Illumina TruSeq adapters. Sequencing of the libraries was done on an Illumina NovaSeq, producing 2 x 150 bp paired-end reads. In the paper's pipeline: The reads were demultiplexed and collapsed into UMI-guided consensus sequences using migec v1.2.7. Using mixcr v2.1.11, UMI consensuses were aligned to TRA and TRB V and J templates and then assembled into clonotypes. Expanded or contracted clonotypes were those called significant by both edgeR and NoisET, with noise models trained on biological replicates. For edgeR calls, a false discovery rate-adjusted p below 0.01 and a log2 fold-change threshold of 1 were applied. PCA with hierarchical clustering of max-normalized trajectories of the 1000 most abundant clonotypes was used as exploratory dynamics analysis. Separately sequenced CD4+ and CD8+ repertoires were used to assign the CD4 or CD8 phenotype of responding clones. TCRdb trimmed the raw reads at Q25, called clones with MiXCR and kept productive beta chains. Entries that share a CDR3 protein sequence are merged under the most common genes and DNA. In this record, the V and J calls reflect TCRdb's handling and not the investigators' own analysis. This sample gives fewer than 600,000 distinct CDR3 sequences in total; about a fifth of them show up just once. The top ten constitute around 9.2% of the sample.

This entry comes from a study of T-cell memory formation after mild COVID-19 (dated by TCRdb to about 2021). In terms of the full investigation: TCR sequence clusters from the two donors were found to be largely donor specific. The cohort comprised two young, previously healthy adult volunteers, one female and one male. In two donors, T-cell clones that expanded and contracted after mild COVID-19 were followed by sequencing TCRalpha and TCRbeta repertoires longitudinally.

Ficoll-Paque density gradient centrifugation was the method used to isolate PBMCs. The investigation overall reported the following: Some responding clones were detected in pre-infection memory, which suggested that pre-existing cross-reactive memory T cells had joined the SARS-CoV-2 response. Contracting CD4+ clones were found mainly in CM and EM memory subsets, while CD8+ clones were enriched in EMRA. SARS-CoV-2 specificity was not confirmed for the second-wave clones peaking on day 37. The study covered only a couple of mild cases, and larger cohorts including severe cases with pre-infection samples were considered necessary. Clones contracting from day 15 to 85 had balanced CD4/CD8 phenotypes, while a second wave expanding from day 15 to 37 was biased towards CD4+.

This sequence uses TRBV3-1 and TRBJ1-1; the D gene is perhaps TRBD1, on 5 matching bases. This TCR was sampled from an adult woman who had mild COVID-19 (a few samples of this study predate the infection). The sample titles of this study are shuffled in the database, so cell type and time point are left out; the donor was told from shared clones. Specimen: PBMCs or a T cell subset sorted from them (not recorded which). The CDR3 reads as follows: CASSLRPRVGSMNTEAFF. The DNA sequence is TGTGCCAGCAGCCTTCGTCCCAGGGTCGGGAGTATGAACACTGAAGCTTTCTTT. Here the CDR3 is joined to the reference TRBV3-1 and TRBJ1-1 genes, and the full variable domain is: DTAVSQTPKYLVTQMGNDKSIKCEQNLGHDTMYWYKQDSKKFLKIMFSYNNKELIINETVPNRFSPKSPDKAHLNLHINSLELGDSAVYFCASSLRPRVGSMNTEAFFGQGTRLTVV.